A single sample gave rise to the 6 T cell receptor beta chains below, sequenced in a study of T cell changes during pregnancy in multiple sclerosis. Here immunoSEQ multiplex PCR was the method, and the copy in TCRdb shows in-frame clones only, minus some. The repertoire holds approximately 50,000 clones, with less than 95% as singletons. The specimen comprised peripheral blood, sampled in the third trimester of pregnancy. Source of these receptors: a female donor in good health, enrolled as a control in a pregnancy study.

The rearrangement links TRBV30 to TRBJ2-3, with 7 bases fitting TRBD2. The CDR3 contains 16 residues. The ends lost 0 bases at V and 7 bases at J; junction bases unmatched: 13. The germline gives CDR1 GTSNPN, CDR2 SVGIG (reference sequence). As DNA, the CDR3 is TGTGCCTGGAGTGTGGGTCGCGGGAGAGCCTCAAATACGCAGTATTTT. This sequence encodes CAWSVGRGRASNTQYF.

This clone appeared a few times. The chain carries TRBV30 and TRBJ1-1, with D unclear. CDR3 length: 15 amino acids. From germline, CDR1 is GTSNPN and CDR2 SVGIG (reference sequence). V shed 4 bases and J shed 0 bases, with 15 bases lying between them. Here the CDR3 reads CAWMKESNMNTEAFF. The DNA of the CDR3 is TGTGCCTGGATGAAGGAGAGCAACATGAACACTGAAGCTTTCTTT.

V gene TRBV5-6 combines with J gene TRBJ1-2; 8 bases are shared with TRBD1. CDR3 length equals 13 residues. CDR1 and CDR2 (germline): SGHDT, YYEEEE. With 5 bases clipped from V and 3 bases from J, the junction kept 3 bases outside the gene matches. CDR3: CASSLTGDYGYTF. In nucleotides, the CDR3 is TGTGCCAGCAGTTTGACAGGGGACTATGGCTACACCTTC. Together with reference TRBV5-6 and TRBJ1-2, the CDR3 gives the full variable domain: DAGVTQSPTHLIKTRGQQVTLRCSPKSGHDTVSWYQQALGQGPQFIFQYYEEEERQRGNFPDRFSGHQFPNYSSELNVNALLLGDSALYLCASSLTGDYGYTFGSGTRLTVV.

This chain uses TRBV19 with TRBJ2-6; perhaps TRBD1 as D (6 bases). The CDR3 consists of 16 residues. Germline assignment: CDR1 LNHDA and CDR2 SQIVND (reference sequence). The V gene lost 3 bases and the J gene lost 2 bases, with 11 bases spanning the gap. CDR3 nucleotide sequence: TGTGCCAGTAGTATGCCGGACAGCCCTGGGGCCAACGTCCTGACTTTC. It is translated as CASSMPDSPGANVLTF.

This chain uses TRBV15 with TRBJ2-7; 9 nucleotides align to TRBD2. The J segment lost 5 bases and the V segment lost 2 bases, leaving 13 bases of the junction unmatched. Germline-derived CDR1 and CDR2 are LNHNV and YYDKDF (reference sequence). The CDR3 runs 17 residues. This CDR3 is CATSRSGTSGSRHEQYF. DNA for the CDR3: TGTGCCACCAGCAGATCCGGAACTAGCGGGTCGCGGCACGAGCAGTACTTC.

This chain joins TRBV19 and TRBJ2-1; the D is unclear. Trimming took off 1 base at V and 6 bases at J, with 19 bases between the two ends. There are 17 residues in the CDR3. In germline, CDR1 is LNHDA, CDR2 SQIVND (reference sequence). The CDR3 bases are TGTGCCAGTAGTATAGGAGAGGCGACCGACGTCGGCAATGAGCAGTTCTTC. It specifies CASSIGEATDVGNEQFF.